The entry that follows covers one T cell receptor (beta chain) sequence. Its antigen is not identified. Selected positively for CCR7 and CD45RO-negative, naive CD8 cells excluded terminally differentiated effector memory CD45RA+ cells. Adults of Caucasian background living in Nashville, Tennessee made up all donors. The data were obtained in a study of shared clonotypes between healthy human individuals. General study results and limits: Naive subsets generally exceeded memory subsets in estimated richness.

The CDR3 runs 13 residues. The germline gives CDR1 LNHDA, CDR2 SQIVND (reference sequence). V lost 5 bases, J lost 5 bases, and 12 bases lay in between. Sequenced by immunoSEQ multiplex PCR; TCRdb stores in-frame clones only, minus some. The sample consists of millions of clones, just under 95% of them appearing once. Sequenced material: naive CD8+ T cells sorted from blood. The J gene is TRBJ1-2, the V gene TRBV19; D is unresolved. The receptor was isolated from a man younger than 35 in good health. The CDR3 protein is CASSADTVYGYTF. The CDR3 DNA is TGTGCCAGTAGTGCTGATACCGTTTATGGCTACACCTTC.